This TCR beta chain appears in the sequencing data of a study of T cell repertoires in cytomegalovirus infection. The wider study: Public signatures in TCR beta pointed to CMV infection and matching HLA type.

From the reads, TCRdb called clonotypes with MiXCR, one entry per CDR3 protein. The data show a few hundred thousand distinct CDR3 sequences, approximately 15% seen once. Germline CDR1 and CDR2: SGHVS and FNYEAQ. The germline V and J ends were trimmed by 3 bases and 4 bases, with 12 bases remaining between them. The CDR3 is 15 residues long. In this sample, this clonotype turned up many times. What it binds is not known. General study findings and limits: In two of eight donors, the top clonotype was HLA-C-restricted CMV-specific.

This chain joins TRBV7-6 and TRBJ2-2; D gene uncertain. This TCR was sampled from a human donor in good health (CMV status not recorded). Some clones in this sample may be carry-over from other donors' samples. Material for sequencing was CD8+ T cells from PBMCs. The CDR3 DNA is TGTGCCAGCAGCTTGGTCCCTTCGGGCACCGGGGAGCTGTTTTTT. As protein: CASSLVPSGTGELFF. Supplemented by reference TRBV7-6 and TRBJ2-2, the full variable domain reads GAGVSQSPRYKVTKRGQDVALRCDPISGHVSLYWYRQALGQGPEFLTYFNYEAQQDKSGLPNDRFSAERPEGSISTLTIQRTEQRDSAMYRCASSLVPSGTGELFFGEGSRLTVL.